Shown below are 5 T cell receptor beta chains from a single sample sequenced in a study of cytomegalovirus exposure and HLA in healthy donors. Primers included in the PCR were 60 Vbeta and 13 Jbeta primers. Libraries were prepared by immunoSEQ multiplex PCR; TCRdb keeps only in-frame clonotypes and omits some of them. Of about 170,000 clones listed, roughly four fifths are singletons. Sequencing input: PBMCs. The source of these receptors is a woman in her fifties or sixties in good health and CMV-seropositive.

This rearrangement joins TRBV27 to TRBJ2-7; possibly TRBD1 for D (5 bases). This CDR3 is 14 amino acids long. Per the germline V gene, CDR1 is MNHEY and CDR2 is SMNVEV (reference sequence). Trimming shortened V by 5 bases and J by 3 bases, and 14 bases separated the two germline ends. The CDR3: CASSPGRQSYEQYF. In nucleotides, the CDR3 is TGTGCCAGCAGTCCGGGCCGACAGAGCTACGAGCAGTACTTC.

The gene calls are TRBV5-8 and TRBJ1-1, with 7 bases that match TRBD1. After removal of 4 bases from V and 1 base from J, the junction contained 4 bases not matched to a gene. This CDR3 comprises 14 residues. Per germline, CDR1 SGHTS and CDR2 YDEGEE. This CDR3 is CASSPDRKNTEAFF. CDR3 sequence (DNA): TGTGCCAGCAGCCCGGACAGGAAGAACACTGAAGCTTTCTTT.

Only a few counts were recorded for this clone. The chain is built from TRBV27 and TRBJ2-3; tentatively, D is TRBD1 (6 bases). Germline CDR1 reads MNHEY; CDR2 reads SMNVEV (reference sequence). Trimming pared 6 bases from V and 4 bases from J, leaving 26 bases between. The CDR3 runs 18 residues. CDR3 bases: TGTGCCAGCAGCCTACCGATCCGGACAGCCCGGGTAGCAGATACGCAGTATTTT. The encoded protein is CASSLPIRTARVADTQYF.

The chain uses TRBV30 and TRBJ2-3; 13 nucleotides align to TRBD2. In germline, CDR1 is GTSNPN, CDR2 SVGIG (reference sequence). This CDR3 region has 15 residues. The junction had 4 bases not matched to a gene; V was cut back by 2 bases and J by 5 bases. The chain's CDR3 is CAWSPGLAGVDTQYF. CDR3 coding DNA: TGTGCCTGGAGTCCCGGACTAGCGGGGGTAGATACGCAGTATTTT.

The chain links TRBV7-3 to TRBJ1-1; 7 bases match TRBD1. The CDR3 totals 13 residues. CDR1 SGHTA and CDR2 FQGTGA come from the germline V gene. Trimming took 5 bases from V and 5 from J; bases not matched to a gene: 5. CDR3 coding DNA: TGTGCCAGCAGCGCAGGGGGATGGACTGAAGCTTTCTTT. Translated, it gives CASSAGGWTEAFF.